The present T cell receptor beta chain was sequenced within a study of CD8 T cells in ankylosing spondylitis. TCRdb re-analysed the 5' RACE reads in MiXCR, keeping a single row per CDR3 protein. The sample records over 100,000 distinct CDR3 sequences, over 6% being singletons. Looked up from germline, CDR1 is DFQATT and CDR2 is SNEGSKA (reference sequence). Trimming took 0 bases from V and 0 from J; bases not matched to a gene: 9. The CDR3 covers 17 residues. The sample holds many counts of this clonotype. The sequenced material came from blood, either unsorted or a sorted T cell fraction (not recorded which). The source of this sequence is a male donor with ankylosing spondylitis or in good health (not recorded which). The genes are TRBV20-1 and TRBJ2-3; 7 bases align to TRBD2. CDR3 loop: CSARDRLERGSTDTQYF. Written as DNA, the CDR3 is TGCAGTGCTAGAGATCGCTTAGAGCGGGGAAGCACAGATACGCAGTATTTT.